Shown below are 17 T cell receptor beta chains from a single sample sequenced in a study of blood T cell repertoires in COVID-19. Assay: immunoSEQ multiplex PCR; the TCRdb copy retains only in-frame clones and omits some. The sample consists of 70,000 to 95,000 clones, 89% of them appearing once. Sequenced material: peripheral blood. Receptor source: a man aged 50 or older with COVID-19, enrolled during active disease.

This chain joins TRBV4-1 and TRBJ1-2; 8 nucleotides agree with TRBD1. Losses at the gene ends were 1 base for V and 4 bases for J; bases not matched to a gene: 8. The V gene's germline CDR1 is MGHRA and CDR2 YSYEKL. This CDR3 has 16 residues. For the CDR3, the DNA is TGCGCCAGCAGCCAAGGATTAGCAGGGGGCGGCTATGGCTACACCTTC. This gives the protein CASSQGLAGGGYGYTF.

The DNA of the CDR3 is TGCGCCAGCACTTGGGAGGGTGAAGCTTTCTTT. As protein: CASTWEGEAFF. The chain recombines TRBV5-1 with TRBJ1-1; no definite D call. Trimming shortened V by 6 bases and J by 7 bases, and 10 bases separated the two germline ends. The CDR3 runs to 11 residues. Germline assignment: CDR1 SGHRS and CDR2 YFSETQ. Based on the CDR3 plus reference TRBV5-1 and TRBJ1-1, the full variable domain is KAGVTQTPRYLIKTRGQQVTLSCSPISGHRSVSWYQQTPGQGLQFLFEYFSETQRNKGNFPGRFSGRQFSNSRSEMNVSTLELGDSALYLCASTWEGEAFFGQGTRLTVV.

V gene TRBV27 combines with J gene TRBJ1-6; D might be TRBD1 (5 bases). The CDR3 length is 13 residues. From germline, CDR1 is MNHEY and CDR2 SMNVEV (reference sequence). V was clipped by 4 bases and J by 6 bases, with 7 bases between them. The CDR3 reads CASSSTANSPLHF. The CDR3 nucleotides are TGTGCCAGCAGTTCGACAGCTAATTCACCCCTCCACTTT.

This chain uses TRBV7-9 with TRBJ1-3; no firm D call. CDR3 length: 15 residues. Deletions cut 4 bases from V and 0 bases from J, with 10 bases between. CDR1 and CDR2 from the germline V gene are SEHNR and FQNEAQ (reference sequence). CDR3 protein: CASSSPRASGNTIYF. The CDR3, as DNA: TGTGCCAGCAGCTCCCCGCGGGCCTCTGGAAACACCATATATTTT. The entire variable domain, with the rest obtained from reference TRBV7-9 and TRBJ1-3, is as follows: DTGVSQNPRHKITKRGQNVTFRCDPISEHNRLYWYRQTLGQGPEFLTYFQNEAQLEKSRLLSDRFSAERPKGSFSTLEIQRTEQGDSAMYLCASSSPRASGNTIYFGEGSWLTVV.

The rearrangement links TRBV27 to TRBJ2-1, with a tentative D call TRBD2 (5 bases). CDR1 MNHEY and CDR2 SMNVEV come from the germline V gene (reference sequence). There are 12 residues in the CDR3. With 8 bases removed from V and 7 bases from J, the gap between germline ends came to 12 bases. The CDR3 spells CASWRRWNEQFF. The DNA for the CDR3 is TGTGCCAGCTGGAGGAGGTGGAATGAGCAGTTCTTC.

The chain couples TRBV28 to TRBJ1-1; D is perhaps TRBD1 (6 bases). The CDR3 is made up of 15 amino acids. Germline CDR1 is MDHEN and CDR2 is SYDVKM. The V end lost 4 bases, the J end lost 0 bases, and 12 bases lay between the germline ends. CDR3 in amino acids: CASSSPDSLNTEAFF. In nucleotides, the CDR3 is TGTGCCAGCAGTTCCCCGGACAGTTTGAACACTGAAGCTTTCTTT.

CDR3 protein: CASSQDSGINQPQHF. The CDR3 coding sequence is TGTGCCAGCAGCCAAGATTCAGGTATCAATCAGCCCCAGCATTTT. The chain uses TRBV4-2 and TRBJ1-5; unclear D gene. V was shortened by 0 bases and J by 3 bases, with 9 bases between the two germline ends. Germline V CDR1 and CDR2: LGHNA, YNFKEQ. The CDR3 consists of 15 residues.

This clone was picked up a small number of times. The CDR3 nucleotides read TGCAGCGCCGTTCCAGGAGGAGGGAATCAGCCCCAGCATTTT. The encoded protein is CSAVPGGGNQPQHF. The genes are TRBV29-1 and TRBJ1-5; unclear D gene. The CDR3 has 14 amino acids. Germline assignment: CDR1 SQVTM and CDR2 ANQGSEA. V was cut by 7 bases and J by 4 bases, with 17 bases left in between.

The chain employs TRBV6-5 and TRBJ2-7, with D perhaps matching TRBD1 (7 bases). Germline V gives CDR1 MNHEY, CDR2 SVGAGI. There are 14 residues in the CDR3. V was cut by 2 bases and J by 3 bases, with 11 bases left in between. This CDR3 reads CASSYAGQLYEQYF. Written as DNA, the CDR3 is TGTGCCAGCAGTTACGCGGGACAGCTCTACGAGCAGTACTTC.

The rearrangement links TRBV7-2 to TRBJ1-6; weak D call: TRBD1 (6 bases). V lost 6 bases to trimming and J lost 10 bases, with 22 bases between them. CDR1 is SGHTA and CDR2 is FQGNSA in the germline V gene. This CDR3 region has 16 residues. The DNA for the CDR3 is TGTGCCAGCAGGCGTGATCCAGGGGAGATGAGGTCACCCCTCCACTTT. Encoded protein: CASRRDPGEMRSPLHF.

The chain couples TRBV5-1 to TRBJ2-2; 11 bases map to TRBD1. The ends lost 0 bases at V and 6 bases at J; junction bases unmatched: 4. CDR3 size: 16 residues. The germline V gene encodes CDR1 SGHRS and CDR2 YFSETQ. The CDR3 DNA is TGCGCCAGCAGCTTGGGAGGACAGGGGGCGGCCGGGGAGCTGTTTTTT. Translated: CASSLGGQGAAGELFF.

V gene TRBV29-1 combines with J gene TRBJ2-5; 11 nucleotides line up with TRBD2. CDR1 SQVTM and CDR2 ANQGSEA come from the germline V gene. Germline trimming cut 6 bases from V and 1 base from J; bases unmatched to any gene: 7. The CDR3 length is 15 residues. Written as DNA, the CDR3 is TGCAGCGTCCGTAGCGGGGGGGCGCCCCAAGAGACCCAGTACTTC. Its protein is CSVRSGGAPQETQYF.

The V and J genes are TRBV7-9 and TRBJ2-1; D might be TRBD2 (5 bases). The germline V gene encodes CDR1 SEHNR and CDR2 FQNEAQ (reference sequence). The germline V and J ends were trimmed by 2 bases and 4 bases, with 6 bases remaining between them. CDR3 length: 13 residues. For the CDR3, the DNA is TGTGCCAGCAGCTTAAGGGAGTACAATGAGCAGTTCTTC. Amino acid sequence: CASSLREYNEQFF.

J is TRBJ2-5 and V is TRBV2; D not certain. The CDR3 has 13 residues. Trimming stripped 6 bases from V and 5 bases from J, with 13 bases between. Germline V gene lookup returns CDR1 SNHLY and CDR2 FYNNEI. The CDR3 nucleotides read TGTGCCAGCAGCGGCTTGCCCGGGGAGACCCAGTACTTC. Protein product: CASSGLPGETQYF.

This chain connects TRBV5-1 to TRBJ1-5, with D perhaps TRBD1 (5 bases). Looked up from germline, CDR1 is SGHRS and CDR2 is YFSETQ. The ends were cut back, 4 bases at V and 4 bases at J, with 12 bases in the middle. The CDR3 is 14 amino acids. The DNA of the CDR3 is TGCGCCAGCAGCCAAGGAACAGGTAATCAGCCCCAGCATTTT. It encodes CASSQGTGNQPQHF.

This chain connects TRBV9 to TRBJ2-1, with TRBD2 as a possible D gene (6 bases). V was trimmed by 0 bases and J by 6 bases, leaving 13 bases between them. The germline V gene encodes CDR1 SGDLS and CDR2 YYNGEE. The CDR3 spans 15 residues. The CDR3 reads CASSVGGEEGNEQFF. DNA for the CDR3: TGTGCCAGCAGCGTAGGCGGGGAGGAGGGCAATGAGCAGTTCTTC.

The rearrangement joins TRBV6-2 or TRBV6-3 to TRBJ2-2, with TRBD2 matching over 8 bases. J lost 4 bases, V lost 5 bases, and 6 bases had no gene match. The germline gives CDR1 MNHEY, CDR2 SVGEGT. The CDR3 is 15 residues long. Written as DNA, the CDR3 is TGTGCCAGCAGTCCCCCCCGGGGGGGCACCGGGGAGCTGTTTTTT. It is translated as CASSPPRGGTGELFF.